Listed below are T cell receptor beta chains from one sample, sequenced in a study of OX40 agonist ivuxolimab in advanced cancers. TCRdb keeps only in-frame clones here, not all; method: immunoSEQ multiplex PCR. This sample carries around 69,000 clones, roughly nine tenths of them seen once, and the ten largest clones take around 6%. The sample here was CD4+ or CD8+ T cells sorted from blood, taken in a trial of the OX40 agonist ivuxolimab. Receptor source: an adult with an advanced solid tumor such as melanoma, head and neck, liver or kidney cancer. Both conserved end residues are part of each CDR3. Each record gives: D gene, J gene, V gene, clone size, CDR3 DNA, CDR3 protein. The D gene is left open where the match is weak. Expanded clones are given a class, and other clones once, few, many or no size at all.

NA TRBJ1-1 TRBV28 NA TGTGCCAGCAGTTTTAACAGGGTTGGCACTGAAGCTTTCTTT CASSFNRVGTEAFF
NA TRBJ2-7 TRBV4-1 NA TGCGCCAGCAGTCGGGGGAATTCCTACGAGCAGTACTTC CASSRGNSYEQYF
NA TRBJ2-1 TRBV6-6 NA TGTGCCAGCAGTTATTGGCAGGGCGCGTACAATGAGCAGTTCTTC CASSYWQGAYNEQFF
NA TRBJ2-3 TRBV5-4 NA TGTGCCAGCAGCTTGGATCACAGTCTCACAGATACGCAGTATTTT CASSLDHSLTDTQYF
NA TRBJ1-1 TRBV19 NA TGTGCCAGTACCTCTTCGGGGGTTTGGACTGAAGCTTTCTTT CASTSSGVWTEAFF
TRBD2 TRBJ2-7 TRBV9 NA TGTGCCAGCAGCGCCAGCGGGGGGGCCGAGGAGCAGTACTTC CASSASGGAEEQYF
TRBD1 TRBJ1-5 TRBV27 NA TGTGCCAGCAGTGGACAGGGGAAAAGGAATCAGCCCCAGCATTTT CASSGQGKRNQPQHF
NA TRBJ2-4 TRBV28 few TGTGCCAGCAGTTTTAGAGCCAAAAACATTCAGTACTTC CASSFRAKNIQYF
NA TRBJ1-1 TRBV19 NA TGTGCCAGTAGTATACTGGGGGGGACTGAAGCTTTCTTT CASSILGGTEAFF
NA TRBJ2-1 TRBV28 NA TGTGCCAGCAGCTGGAAGGGACCCTACAATGAGCAGTTCTTC CASSWKGPYNEQFF
NA TRBJ1-5 TRBV27 NA TGTGCCAGCAGTTTAACGCGGAATCAGCCCCAGCATTTT CASSLTRNQPQHF
TRBD1 TRBJ2-1 TRBV11-2 NA TGTGCCAGCAGCTTAGATCTGGGACAGCCCTACAATGAGCAGTTCTTC CASSLDLGQPYNEQFF